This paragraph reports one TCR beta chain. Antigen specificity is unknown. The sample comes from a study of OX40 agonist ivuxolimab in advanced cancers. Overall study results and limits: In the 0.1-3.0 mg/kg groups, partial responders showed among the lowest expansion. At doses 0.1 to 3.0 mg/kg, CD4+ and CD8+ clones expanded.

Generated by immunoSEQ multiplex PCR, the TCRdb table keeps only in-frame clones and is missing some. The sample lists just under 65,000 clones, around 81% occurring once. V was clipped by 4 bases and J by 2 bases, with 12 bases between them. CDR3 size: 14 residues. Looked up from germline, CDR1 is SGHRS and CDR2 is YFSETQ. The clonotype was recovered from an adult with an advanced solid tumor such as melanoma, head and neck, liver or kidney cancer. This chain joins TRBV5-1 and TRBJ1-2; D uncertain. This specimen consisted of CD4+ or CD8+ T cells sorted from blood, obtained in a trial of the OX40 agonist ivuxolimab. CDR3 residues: CASSRSEGNYGYTF. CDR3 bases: TGCGCCAGCAGCCGGAGCGAAGGAAACTATGGCTACACCTTC.